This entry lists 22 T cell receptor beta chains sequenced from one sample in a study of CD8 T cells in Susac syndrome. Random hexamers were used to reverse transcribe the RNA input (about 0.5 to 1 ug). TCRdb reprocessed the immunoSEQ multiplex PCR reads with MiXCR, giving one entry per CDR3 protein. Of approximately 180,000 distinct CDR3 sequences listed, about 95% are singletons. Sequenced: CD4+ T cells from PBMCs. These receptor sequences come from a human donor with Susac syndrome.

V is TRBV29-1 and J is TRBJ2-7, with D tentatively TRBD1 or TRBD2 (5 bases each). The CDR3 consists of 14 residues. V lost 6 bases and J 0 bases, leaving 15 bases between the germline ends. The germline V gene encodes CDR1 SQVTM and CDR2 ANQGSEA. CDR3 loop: CSVLPGRASYEQYF. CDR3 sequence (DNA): TGCAGCGTGCTTCCAGGGCGGGCCTCCTACGAGCAGTACTTC.

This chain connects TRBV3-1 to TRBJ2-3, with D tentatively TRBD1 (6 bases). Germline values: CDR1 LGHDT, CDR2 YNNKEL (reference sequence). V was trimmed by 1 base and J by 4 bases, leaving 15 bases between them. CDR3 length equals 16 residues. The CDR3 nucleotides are TGTGCCAGCAGCCAAGCCGGCAGGGGTGCAGCAGATACGCAGTATTTT. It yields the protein CASSQAGRGAADTQYF.

CDR3 sequence: CASSVQGSGANVLTF. The DNA of the CDR3 is TGTGCCAGCAGTGTCCAGGGTTCCGGGGCCAACGTCCTGACTTTC. The chain is built from TRBV25-1 and TRBJ2-6, with D perhaps TRBD1 (5 bases). The CDR3 loop spans 15 amino acids. Germline assignment: CDR1 MGHDK and CDR2 SYGVNS. Trimming took off 4 bases at V and 4 bases at J, with 11 bases between the two ends. Full variable domain (missing parts from reference TRBV25-1 and TRBJ2-6): EADIYQTPRYLVIGTGKKITLECSQTMGHDKMYWYQQDPGMELHLIHYSYGVNSTEKGDLSSESTVSRIRTEHFPLTLESARPSHTSQYLCASSVQGSGANVLTFGAGSRLTVL.

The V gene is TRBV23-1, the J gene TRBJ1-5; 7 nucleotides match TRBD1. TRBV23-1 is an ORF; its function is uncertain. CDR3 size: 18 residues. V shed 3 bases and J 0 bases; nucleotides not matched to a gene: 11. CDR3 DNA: TGCGCCAGCAGTCAGCTCGGACTCCAGGGGGTTAGCAATCAGCCCCAGCATTTT. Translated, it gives CASSQLGLQGVSNQPQHF.

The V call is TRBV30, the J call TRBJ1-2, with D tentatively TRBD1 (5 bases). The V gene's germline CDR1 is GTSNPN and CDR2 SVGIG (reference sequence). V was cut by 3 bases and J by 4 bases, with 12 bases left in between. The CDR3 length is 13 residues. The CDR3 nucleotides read TGTGCCTGGAGCCTAACGGGACTCTATGGCTACACCTTC. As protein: CAWSLTGLYGYTF.

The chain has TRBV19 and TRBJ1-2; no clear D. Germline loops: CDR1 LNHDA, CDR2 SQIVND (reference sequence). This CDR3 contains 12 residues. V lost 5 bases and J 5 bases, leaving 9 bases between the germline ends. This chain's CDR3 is CASSSLGYGYTF. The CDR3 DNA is TGTGCCAGTAGTTCCTTGGGGTATGGCTACACCTTC.

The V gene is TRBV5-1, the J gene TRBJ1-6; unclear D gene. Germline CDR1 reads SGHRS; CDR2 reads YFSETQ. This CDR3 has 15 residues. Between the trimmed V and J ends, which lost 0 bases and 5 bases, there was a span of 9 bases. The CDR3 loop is CASSLASQNNSPLHF. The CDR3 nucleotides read TGCGCCAGCAGCTTGGCTTCACAGAATAATTCACCCCTCCACTTT.

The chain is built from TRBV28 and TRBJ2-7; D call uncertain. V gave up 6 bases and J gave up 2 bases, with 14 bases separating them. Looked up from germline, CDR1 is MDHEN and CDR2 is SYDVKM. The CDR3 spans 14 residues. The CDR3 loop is CASRTLDVPYEQYF. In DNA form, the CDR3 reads TGTGCCAGCAGGACTTTGGACGTACCCTACGAGCAGTACTTC.

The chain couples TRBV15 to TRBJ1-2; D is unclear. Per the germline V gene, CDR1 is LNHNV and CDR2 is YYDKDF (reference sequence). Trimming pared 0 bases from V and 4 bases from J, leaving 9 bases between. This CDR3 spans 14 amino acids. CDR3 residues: CATSRDPGSYGYTF. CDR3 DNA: TGTGCCACCAGCAGAGATCCCGGGAGCTATGGCTACACCTTC.

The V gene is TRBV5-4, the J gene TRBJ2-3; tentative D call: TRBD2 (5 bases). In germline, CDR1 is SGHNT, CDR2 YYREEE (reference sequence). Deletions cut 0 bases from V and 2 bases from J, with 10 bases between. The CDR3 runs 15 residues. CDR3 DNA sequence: TGTGCCAGCAGCTTGGGACTACTCCCCACAGATACGCAGTATTTT. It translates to CASSLGLLPTDTQYF. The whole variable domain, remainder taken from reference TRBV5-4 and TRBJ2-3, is ETGVTQSPTHLIKTRGQQVTLRCSSQSGHNTVSWYQQALGQGPQFIFQYYREEENGRGNFPPRFSGLQFPNYSSELNVNALELDDSALYLCASSLGLLPTDTQYFGPGTRLTVL.

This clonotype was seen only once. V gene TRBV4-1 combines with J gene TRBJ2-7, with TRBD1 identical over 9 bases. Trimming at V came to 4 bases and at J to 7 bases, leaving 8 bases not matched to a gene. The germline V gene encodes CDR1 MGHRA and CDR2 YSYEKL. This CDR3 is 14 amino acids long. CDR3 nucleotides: TGCGCCAGCAGCCGCCCGGGACAGGGTTGGGAGCAGTACTTC. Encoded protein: CASSRPGQGWEQYF.

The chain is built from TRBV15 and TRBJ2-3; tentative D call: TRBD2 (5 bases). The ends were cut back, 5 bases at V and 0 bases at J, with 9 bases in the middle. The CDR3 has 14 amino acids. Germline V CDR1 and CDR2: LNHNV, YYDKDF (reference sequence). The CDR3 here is CATSPGVSTDTQYF. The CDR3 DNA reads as TGTGCCACCAGCCCCGGGGTGAGCACAGATACGCAGTATTTT.

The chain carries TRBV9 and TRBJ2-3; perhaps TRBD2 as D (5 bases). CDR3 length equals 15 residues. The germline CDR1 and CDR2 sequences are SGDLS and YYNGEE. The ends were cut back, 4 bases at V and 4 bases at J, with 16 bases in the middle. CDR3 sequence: CASSFGLKPADTQYF. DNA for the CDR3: TGTGCCAGCAGCTTCGGACTCAAGCCGGCAGATACGCAGTATTTT.

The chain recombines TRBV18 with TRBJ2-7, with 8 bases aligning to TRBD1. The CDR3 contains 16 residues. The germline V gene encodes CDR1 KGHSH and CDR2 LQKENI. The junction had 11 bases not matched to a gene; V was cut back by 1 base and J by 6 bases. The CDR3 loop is CASSPRLDRAFSEQYF. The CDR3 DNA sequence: TGTGCCAGCTCACCACGTCTGGACAGGGCCTTTAGCGAGCAGTACTTC.

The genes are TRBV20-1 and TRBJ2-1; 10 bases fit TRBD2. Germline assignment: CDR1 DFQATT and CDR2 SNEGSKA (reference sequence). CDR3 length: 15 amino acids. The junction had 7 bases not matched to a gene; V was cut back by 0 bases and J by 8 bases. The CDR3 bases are TGCAGTGCTAGAGATCCTAGCGGGAGTGAGGATGAGCAGTTCTTC. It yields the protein CSARDPSGSEDEQFF.

The CDR3 coding sequence is TGTGCCTGGACTCGGCAAGGGGATCGGGGCTATGGCTACACCTTC. Translation: CAWTRQGDRGYGYTF. The rearrangement uses TRBV30 and TRBJ1-2, with D possibly matching TRBD1 (5 bases). The V gene lost 4 bases and the J gene lost 4 bases, with 19 bases spanning the gap. The CDR3 is 15 residues long. Looked up from germline, CDR1 is GTSNPN and CDR2 is SVGIG (reference sequence).

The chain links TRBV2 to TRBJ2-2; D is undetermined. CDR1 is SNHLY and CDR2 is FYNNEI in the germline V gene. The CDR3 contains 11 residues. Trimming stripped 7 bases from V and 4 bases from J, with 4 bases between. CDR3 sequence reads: CASKITGELFF. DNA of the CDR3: TGTGCCAGCAAGATCACCGGGGAGCTGTTTTTT.

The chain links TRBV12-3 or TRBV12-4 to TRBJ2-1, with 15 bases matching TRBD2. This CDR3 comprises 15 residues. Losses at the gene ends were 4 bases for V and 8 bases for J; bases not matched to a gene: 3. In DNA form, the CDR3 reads TGTGCCAGCAGTTCCGGACTAGCGGGGGGGGATGAGCAGTTCTTC. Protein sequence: CASSSGLAGGDEQFF.

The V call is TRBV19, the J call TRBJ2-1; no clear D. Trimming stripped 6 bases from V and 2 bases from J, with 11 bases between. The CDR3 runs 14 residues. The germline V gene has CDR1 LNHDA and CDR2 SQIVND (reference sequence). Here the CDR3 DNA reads TGTGCCAGTAGCCCTGTAGGTGCCTACAATGAGCAGTTCTTC. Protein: CASSPVGAYNEQFF.

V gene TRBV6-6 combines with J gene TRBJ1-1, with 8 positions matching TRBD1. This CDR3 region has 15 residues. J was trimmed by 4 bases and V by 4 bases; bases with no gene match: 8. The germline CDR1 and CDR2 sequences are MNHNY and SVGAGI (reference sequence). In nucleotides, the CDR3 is TGTGCCAGCAGTTGGAAACAGGGGGAAGGCACTGAAGCTTTCTTT. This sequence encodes CASSWKQGEGTEAFF.

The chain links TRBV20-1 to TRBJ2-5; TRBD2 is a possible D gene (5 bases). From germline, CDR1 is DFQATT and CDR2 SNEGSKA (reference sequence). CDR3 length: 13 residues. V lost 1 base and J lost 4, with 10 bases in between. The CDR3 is CSARGASGETQYF. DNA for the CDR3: TGCAGTGCTAGAGGCGCCAGCGGAGAGACCCAGTACTTC.

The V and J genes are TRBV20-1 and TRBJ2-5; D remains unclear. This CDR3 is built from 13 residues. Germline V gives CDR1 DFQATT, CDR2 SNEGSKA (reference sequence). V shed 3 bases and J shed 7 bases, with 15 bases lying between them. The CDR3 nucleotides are TGCAGTGCTAGGGGCGATTTGGGTAGGACCCAGTACTTC. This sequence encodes CSARGDLGRTQYF.